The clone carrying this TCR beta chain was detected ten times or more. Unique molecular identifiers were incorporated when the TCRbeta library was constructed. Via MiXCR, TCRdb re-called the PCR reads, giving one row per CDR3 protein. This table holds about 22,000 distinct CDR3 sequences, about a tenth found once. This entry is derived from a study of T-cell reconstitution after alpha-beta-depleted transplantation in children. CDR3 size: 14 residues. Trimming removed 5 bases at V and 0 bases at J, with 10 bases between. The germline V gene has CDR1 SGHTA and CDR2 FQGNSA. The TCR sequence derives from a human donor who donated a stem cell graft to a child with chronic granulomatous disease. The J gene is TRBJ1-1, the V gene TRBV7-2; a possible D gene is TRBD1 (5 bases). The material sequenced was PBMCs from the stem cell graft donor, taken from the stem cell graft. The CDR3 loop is CASSISRVNTEAFF. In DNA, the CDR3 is TGTGCCAGCAGCATTTCCAGGGTGAACACTGAAGCTTTCTTT.